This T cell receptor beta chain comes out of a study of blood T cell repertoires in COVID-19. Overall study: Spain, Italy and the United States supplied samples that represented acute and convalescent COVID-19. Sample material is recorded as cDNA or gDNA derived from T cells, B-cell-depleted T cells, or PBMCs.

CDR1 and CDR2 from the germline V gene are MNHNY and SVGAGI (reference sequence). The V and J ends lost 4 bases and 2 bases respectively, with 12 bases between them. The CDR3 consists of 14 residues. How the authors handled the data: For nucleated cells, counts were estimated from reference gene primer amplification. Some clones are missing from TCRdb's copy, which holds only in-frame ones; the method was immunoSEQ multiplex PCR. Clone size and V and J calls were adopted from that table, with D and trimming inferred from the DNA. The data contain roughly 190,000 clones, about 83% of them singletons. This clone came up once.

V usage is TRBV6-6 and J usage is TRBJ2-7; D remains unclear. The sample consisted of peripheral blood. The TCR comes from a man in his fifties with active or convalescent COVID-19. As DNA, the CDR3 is TGTGCCAGCAGTTGGAGACCGGGTGCCTACGAGCAGTACTTC. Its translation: CASSWRPGAYEQYF.